This T cell receptor beta chain was sequenced during a study of brain T cells in children with intractable seizures. Sequenced by immunoSEQ multiplex PCR; TCRdb stores in-frame clones only, minus some. The sample contains fewer than 150,000 clones, 94% of which appear only once. V lost 5 bases, J lost 5 bases, and 6 bases stayed unmatched. The CDR3 is 16 residues long. Germline loops: CDR1 MNHEY, CDR2 SVGEGT. The sequenced sample was peripheral blood, obtained at surgery. The genes are TRBV6-2 or TRBV6-3 and TRBJ2-1; TRBD2 matches at 13 bases. The source of this sequence is a boy less than two years old with hemimegalencephaly and intractable seizures. The chain's CDR3 is CASSPGTSGTHNEQFF. CDR3 DNA sequence: TGTGCCAGCAGTCCAGGGACTAGCGGGACCCACAATGAGCAGTTCTTC.